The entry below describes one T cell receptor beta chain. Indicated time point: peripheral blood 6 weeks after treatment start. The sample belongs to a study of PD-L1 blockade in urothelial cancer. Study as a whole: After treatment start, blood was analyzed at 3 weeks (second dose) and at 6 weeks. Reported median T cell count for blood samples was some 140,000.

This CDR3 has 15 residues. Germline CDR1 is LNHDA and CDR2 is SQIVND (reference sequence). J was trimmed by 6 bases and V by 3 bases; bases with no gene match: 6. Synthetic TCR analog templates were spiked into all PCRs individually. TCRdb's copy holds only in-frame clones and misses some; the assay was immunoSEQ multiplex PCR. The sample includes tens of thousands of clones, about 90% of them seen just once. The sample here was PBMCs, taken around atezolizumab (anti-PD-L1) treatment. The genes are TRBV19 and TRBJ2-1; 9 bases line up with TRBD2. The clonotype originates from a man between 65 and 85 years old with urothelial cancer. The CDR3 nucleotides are TGTGCCAGTAGTATTCCGGGACTAGCATCCAATGAGCAGTTCTTC. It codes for CASSIPGLASNEQFF.